A few counts support the clone carrying this T cell receptor beta chain. The target antigen is unknown. This sample stems from a study of CD8 T cells in ankylosing spondylitis. General study findings and limits: Enrichment of disease-linked clones was reportedly significant in matched ankylosing spondylitis synovial fluid. Seemingly characteristic of ankylosing spondylitis blood was a TCR beta motif consisting of about 8 highly homologous variants. The authors found the disease-linked clones to be CD8+ and relatively rare in peripheral blood.

V was shortened by 7 bases and J by 5 bases, with 12 bases between the two germline ends. The CDR3 spans 12 residues. The germline CDR1 and CDR2 sequences are SGDLS and YYNGEE. Library preparation for TCR beta used quantitative 5'-RACE with molecular barcodes. TCRdb analysed the 5' RACE reads with MiXCR anew, one entry per CDR3 protein. The sample contains about 180,000 distinct CDR3 sequences, roughly 10% of which appear only once. The J gene is TRBJ1-1, the V gene TRBV9; possibly TRBD1 for D (5 bases). The material sequenced was blood, either unsorted or a sorted T cell fraction (not recorded which). This receptor was taken from a female donor with ankylosing spondylitis or in good health (not recorded which). The CDR3 loop reads CASGTGRTEAFF. In DNA form, the CDR3 reads TGTGCCAGCGGGACCGGGAGGACTGAAGCTTTCTTT.